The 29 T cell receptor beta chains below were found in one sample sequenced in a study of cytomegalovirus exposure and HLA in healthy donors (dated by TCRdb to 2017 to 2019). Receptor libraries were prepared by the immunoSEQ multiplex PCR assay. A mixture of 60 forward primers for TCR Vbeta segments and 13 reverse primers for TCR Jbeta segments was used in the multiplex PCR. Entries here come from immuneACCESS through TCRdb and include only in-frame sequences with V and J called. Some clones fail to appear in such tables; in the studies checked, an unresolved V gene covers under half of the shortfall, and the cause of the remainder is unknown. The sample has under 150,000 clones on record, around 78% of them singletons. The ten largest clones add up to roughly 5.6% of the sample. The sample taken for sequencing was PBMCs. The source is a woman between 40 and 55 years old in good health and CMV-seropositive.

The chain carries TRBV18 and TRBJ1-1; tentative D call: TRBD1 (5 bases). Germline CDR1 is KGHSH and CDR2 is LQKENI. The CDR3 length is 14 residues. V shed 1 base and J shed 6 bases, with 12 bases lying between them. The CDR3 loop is CASSPLLDSSEAFF. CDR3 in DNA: TGTGCCAGCTCACCACTCCTAGACAGTTCTGAAGCTTTCTTT.

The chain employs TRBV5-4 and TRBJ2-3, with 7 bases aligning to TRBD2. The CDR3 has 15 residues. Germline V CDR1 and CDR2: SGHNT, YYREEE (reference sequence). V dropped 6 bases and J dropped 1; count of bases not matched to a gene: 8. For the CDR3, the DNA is TGTGCCAGCACCGTGATCCGGGAGGGCACAGATACGCAGTATTTT. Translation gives CASTVIREGTDTQYF.

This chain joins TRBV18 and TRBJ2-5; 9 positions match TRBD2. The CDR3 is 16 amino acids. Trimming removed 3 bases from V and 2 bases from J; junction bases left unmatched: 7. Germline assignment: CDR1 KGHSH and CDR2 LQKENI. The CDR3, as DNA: TGTGCCAGCTCACCCCGCGGCGGGAGGGCACAAGAGACCCAGTACTTC. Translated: CASSPRGGRAQETQYF.

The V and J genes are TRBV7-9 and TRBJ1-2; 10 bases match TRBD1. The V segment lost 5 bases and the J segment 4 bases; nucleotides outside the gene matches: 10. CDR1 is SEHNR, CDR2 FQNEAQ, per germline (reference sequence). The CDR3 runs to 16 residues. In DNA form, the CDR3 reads TGTGCCAGCAGCAAAATTACAGGGACAGGGGTCTATGGCTACACCTTC. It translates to CASSKITGTGVYGYTF.

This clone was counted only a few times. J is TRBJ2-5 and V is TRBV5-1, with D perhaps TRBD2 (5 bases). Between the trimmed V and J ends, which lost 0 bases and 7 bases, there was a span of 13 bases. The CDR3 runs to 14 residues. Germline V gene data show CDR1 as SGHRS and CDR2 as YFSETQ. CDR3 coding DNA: TGCGCCAGCAGCTTGGATTTCCTAGAGGGGACCCAGTACTTC. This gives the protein CASSLDFLEGTQYF.

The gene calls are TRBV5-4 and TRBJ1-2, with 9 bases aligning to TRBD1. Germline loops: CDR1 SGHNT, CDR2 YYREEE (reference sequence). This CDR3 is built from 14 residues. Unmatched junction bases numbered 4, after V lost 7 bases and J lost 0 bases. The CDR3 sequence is CASRGQGANYGYTF. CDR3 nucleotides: TGTGCCAGCCGGGGACAGGGTGCTAACTATGGCTACACCTTC.

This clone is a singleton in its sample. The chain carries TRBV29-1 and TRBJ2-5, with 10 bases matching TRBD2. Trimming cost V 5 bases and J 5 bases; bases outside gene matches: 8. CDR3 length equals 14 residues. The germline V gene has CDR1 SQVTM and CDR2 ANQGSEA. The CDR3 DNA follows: TGCAGCGTTATGGCTAGCGGGAGTAGGGAGACCCAGTACTTC. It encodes CSVMASGSRETQYF.

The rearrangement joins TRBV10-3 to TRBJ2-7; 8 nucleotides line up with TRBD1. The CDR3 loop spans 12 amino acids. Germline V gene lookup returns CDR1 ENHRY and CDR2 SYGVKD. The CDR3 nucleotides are TGTGCTCTCTGGCAGGGGGCAGGTGAGCAGTACTTC. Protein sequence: CALWQGAGEQYF.

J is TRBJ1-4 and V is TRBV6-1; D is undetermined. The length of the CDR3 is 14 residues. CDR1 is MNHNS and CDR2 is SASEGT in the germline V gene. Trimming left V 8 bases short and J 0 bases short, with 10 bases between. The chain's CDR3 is CASSVTPTNEKLFF. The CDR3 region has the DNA TGTGCCAGCTCAGTTACACCAACTAATGAAAAACTGTTTTTT.

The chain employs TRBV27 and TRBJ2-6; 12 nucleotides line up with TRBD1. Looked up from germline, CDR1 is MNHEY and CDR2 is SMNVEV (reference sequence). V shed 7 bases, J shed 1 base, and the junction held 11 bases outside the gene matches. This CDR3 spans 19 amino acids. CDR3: CASTLRGQGAGSGANVLTF. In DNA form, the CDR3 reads TGTGCCAGCACCCTTAGGGGACAGGGGGCGGGTTCTGGGGCCAACGTCCTGACTTTC.

The DNA for the CDR3 is TGTGCCAGTAATCTGGACAGGGGTGGGAGCAATCAGCCCCAGCATTTT. This gives the protein CASNLDRGGSNQPQHF. This chain connects TRBV19 to TRBJ1-5, with 9 bases fitting TRBD1. Germline CDR1 is LNHDA and CDR2 is SQIVND (reference sequence). CDR3 length: 16 amino acids. The trim removed 7 bases at V and 1 base at J, leaving 8 bases unmatched.

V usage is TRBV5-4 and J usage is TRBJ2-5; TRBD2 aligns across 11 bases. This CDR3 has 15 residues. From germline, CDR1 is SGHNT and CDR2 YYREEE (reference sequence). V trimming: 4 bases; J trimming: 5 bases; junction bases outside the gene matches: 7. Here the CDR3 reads CASSLAGGRVETQYF. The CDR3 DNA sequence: TGTGCCAGCAGCCTAGCGGGAGGACGGGTGGAGACCCAGTACTTC.

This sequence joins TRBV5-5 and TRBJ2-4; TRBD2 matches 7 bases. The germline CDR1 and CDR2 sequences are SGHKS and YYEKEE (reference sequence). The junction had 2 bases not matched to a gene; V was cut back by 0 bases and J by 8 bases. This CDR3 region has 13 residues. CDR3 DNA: TGTGCCAGCAGCTTGGGGGAGGGTTACATTCAGTACTTC. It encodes CASSLGEGYIQYF.

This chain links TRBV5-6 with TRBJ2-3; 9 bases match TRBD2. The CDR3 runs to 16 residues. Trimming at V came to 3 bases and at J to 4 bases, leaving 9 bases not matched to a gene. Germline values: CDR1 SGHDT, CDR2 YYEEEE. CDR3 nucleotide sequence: TGTGCCAGCAGCTCCCTTAGCGGGAGATGGGCAGATACGCAGTATTTT. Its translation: CASSSLSGRWADTQYF.

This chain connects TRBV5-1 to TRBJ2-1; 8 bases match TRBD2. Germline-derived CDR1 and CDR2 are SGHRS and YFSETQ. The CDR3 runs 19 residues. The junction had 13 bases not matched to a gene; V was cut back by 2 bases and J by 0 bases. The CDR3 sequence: CASSFFSGNTPSSYNEQFF. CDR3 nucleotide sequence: TGCGCCAGCAGCTTTTTTAGCGGGAATACTCCTAGCTCCTACAATGAGCAGTTCTTC.

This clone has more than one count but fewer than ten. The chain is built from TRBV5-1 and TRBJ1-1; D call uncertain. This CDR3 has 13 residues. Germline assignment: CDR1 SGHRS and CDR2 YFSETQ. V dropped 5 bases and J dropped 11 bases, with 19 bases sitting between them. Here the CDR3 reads CASSKEDFAAAFF. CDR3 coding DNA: TGCGCCAGCAGTAAGGAGGATTTCGCTGCGGCTTTCTTT.

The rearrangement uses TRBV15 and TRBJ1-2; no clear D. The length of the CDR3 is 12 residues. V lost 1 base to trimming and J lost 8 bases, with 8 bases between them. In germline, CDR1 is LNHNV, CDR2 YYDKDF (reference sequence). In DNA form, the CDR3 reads TGTGCCACCAGCAGAGCTGCGGAAGGCTACACCTTC. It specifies CATSRAAEGYTF.

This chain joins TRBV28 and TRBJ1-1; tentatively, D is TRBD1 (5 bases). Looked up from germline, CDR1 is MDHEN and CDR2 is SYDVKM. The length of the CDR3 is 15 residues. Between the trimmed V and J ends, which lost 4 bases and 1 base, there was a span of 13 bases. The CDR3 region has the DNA TGTGCCAGCAGTTACGTATACAGGAGGAACACTGAAGCTTTCTTT. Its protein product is CASSYVYRRNTEAFF.

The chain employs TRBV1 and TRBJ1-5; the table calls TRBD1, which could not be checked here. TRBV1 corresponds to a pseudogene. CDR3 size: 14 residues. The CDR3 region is CTSSLAVVNQPQHF. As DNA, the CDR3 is TGCACCAGCAGCCTCGCAGTGGTCAATCAGCCCCAGCATTTT.

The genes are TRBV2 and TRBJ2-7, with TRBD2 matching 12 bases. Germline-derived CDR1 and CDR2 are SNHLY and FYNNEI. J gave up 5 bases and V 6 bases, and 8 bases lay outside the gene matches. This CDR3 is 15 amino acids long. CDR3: CASRTLAGGSHEQYF. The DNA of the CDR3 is TGTGCCAGCAGGACTCTAGCGGGAGGGTCCCACGAGCAGTACTTC. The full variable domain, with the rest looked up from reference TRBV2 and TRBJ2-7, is EPEVTQTPSHQVTQMGQEVILRCVPISNHLYFYWYRQILGQKVEFLVSFYNNEISEKSEIFDDQFSVERPDGSNFTLKIRSTKLEDSAMYFCASRTLAGGSHEQYFGPGTRLTVT.

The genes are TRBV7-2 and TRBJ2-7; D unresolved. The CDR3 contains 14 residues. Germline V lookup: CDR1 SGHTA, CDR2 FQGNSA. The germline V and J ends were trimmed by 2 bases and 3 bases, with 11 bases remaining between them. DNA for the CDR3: TGTGCCAGCAGCTTACTGACGTGGAGCTACGAGCAGTACTTC. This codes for CASSLLTWSYEQYF.

The CDR3 DNA reads as TGTGCCAGCAGCCCACGGGACAGTACCTACGAGCAGTACTTC. Translating gives CASSPRDSTYEQYF. This chain links TRBV6-5 with TRBJ2-7; 7 nucleotides line up with TRBD1. This CDR3 has 14 amino acids. The V gene's germline CDR1 is MNHEY and CDR2 SVGAGI. The ends lost 6 bases at V and 2 bases at J; junction bases unmatched: 7.

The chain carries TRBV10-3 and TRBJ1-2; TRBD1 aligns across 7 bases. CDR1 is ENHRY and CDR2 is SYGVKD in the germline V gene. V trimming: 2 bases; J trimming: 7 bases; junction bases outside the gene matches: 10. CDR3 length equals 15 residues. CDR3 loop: CAISETTGVGRGYTF. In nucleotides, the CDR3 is TGTGCCATCAGTGAGACTACAGGGGTCGGTCGTGGCTACACCTTC.

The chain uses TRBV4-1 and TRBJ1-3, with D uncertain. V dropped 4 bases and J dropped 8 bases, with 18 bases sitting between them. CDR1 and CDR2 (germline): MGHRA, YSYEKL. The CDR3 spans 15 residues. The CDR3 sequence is CASSPDLAPGYTIYF. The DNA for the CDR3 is TGCGCCAGCAGCCCTGATTTGGCCCCGGGGTACACCATATATTTT.

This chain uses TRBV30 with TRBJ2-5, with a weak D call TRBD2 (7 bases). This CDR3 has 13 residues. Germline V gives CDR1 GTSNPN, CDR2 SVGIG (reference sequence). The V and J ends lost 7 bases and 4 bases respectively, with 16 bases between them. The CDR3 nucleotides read TGTGCCTCTAAAACGGGGGGCCCAGAGACCCAGTACTTC. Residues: CASKTGGPETQYF.

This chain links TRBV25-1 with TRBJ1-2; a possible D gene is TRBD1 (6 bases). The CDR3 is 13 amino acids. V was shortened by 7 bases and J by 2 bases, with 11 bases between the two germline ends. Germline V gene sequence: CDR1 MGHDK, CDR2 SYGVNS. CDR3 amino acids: CASKAGQNYGYTF. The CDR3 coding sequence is TGTGCCAGCAAAGCCGGACAGAACTATGGCTACACCTTC.

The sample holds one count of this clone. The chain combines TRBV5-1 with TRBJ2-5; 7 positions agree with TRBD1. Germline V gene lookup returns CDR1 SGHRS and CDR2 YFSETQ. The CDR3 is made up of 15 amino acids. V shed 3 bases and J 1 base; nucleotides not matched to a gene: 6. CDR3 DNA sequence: TGCGCCAGCAGCTCACAGGGGTCGCGCCAAGAGACCCAGTACTTC. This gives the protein CASSSQGSRQETQYF.

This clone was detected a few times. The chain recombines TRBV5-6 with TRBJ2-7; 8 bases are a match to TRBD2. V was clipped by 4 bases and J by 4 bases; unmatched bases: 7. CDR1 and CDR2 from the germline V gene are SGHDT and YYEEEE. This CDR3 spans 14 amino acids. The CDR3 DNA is TGTGCCAGCAGCACGGGACTAGTTGCTTACGAGCAGTACTTC. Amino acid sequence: CASSTGLVAYEQYF.

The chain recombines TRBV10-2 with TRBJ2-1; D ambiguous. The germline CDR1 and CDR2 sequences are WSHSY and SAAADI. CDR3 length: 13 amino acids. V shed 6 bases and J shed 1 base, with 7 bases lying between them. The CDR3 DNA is TGCGCCAGCAGCGACGGGTCCTACAATGAGCAGTTCTTC. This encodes CASSDGSYNEQFF.